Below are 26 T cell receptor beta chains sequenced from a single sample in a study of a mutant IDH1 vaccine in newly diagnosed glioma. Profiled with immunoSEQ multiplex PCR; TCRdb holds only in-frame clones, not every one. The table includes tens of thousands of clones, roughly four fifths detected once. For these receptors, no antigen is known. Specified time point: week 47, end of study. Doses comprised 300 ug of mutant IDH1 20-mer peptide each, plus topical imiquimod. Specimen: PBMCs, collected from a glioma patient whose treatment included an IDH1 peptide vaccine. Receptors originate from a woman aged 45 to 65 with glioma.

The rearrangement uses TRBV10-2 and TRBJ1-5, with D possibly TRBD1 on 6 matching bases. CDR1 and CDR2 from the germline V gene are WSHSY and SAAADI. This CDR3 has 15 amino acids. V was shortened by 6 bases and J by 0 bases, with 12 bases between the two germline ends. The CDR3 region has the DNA TGCGCCAGCAGGGGGGCAGGGCATAGCAATCAGCCCCAGCATTTT. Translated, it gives CASRGAGHSNQPQHF.

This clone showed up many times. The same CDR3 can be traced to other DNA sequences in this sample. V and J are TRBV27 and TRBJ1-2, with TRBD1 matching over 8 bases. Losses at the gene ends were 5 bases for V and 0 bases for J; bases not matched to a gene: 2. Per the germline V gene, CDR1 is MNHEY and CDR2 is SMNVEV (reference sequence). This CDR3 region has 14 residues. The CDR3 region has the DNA TGTGCCAGCAGTGTACAGGGGGCTAACTATGGCTACACCTTC. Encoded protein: CASSVQGANYGYTF.

The CDR3 nucleotides read TGTGCCAGCAGTACCAGGGCAGCAACTAATTCACCCCTCCACTTT. Encoded protein: CASSTRAATNSPLHF. The chain carries TRBV27 and TRBJ1-6, with a weak D call TRBD1 (5 bases). V lost 5 bases and J lost 6, with 14 bases in between. CDR3 size: 15 residues. Germline CDR1 MNHEY, CDR2 SMNVEV (reference sequence).

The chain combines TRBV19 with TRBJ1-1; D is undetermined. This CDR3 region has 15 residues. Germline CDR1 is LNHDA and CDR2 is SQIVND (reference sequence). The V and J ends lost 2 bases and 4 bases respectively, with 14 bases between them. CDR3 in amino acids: CASSISSGTGTEAFF. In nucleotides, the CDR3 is TGTGCCAGTAGTATAAGTTCCGGCACGGGCACTGAAGCTTTCTTT. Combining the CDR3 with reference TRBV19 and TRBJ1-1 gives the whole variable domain DGGITQSPKYLFRKEGQNVTLSCEQNLNHDAMYWYRQDPGQGLRLIYYSQIVNDFQKGDIAEGYSVSREKKESFPLTVTSAQKNPTAFYLCASSISSGTGTEAFFGQGTRLTVV.

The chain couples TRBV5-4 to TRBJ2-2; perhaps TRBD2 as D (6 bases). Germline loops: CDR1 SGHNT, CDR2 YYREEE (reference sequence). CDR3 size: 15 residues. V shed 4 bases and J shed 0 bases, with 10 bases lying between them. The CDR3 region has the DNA TGTGCCAGCAGCGCCGGACTACCGAACACCGGGGAGCTGTTTTTT. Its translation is CASSAGLPNTGELFF.

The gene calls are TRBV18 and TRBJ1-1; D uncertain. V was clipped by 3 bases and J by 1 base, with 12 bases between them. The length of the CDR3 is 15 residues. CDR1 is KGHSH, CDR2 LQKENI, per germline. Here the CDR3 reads CASSPSAGANTEAFF. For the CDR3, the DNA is TGTGCCAGCTCACCCTCGGCAGGAGCGAACACTGAAGCTTTCTTT.

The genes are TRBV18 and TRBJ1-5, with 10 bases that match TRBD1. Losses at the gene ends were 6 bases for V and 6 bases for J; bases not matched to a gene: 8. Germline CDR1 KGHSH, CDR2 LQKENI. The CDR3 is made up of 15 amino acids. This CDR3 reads CASSGGTGVSQPQHF. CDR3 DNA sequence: TGTGCCAGCTCGGGGGGGACAGGGGTGTCTCAGCCCCAGCATTTT.

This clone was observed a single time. CDR3 nucleotides: TGCGCCACACCCGAAGAGACAAAATACTACGAGCAGTACTTC. Translating it yields CATPEETKYYEQYF. The J gene is TRBJ2-7, the V gene TRBV10-1; D is undetermined. Germline lookup yields CDR1 WNHNN and CDR2 SYGVQD (reference sequence). The V gene lost 10 bases and the J gene lost 3 bases, with 19 bases spanning the gap. The CDR3 runs 14 residues.

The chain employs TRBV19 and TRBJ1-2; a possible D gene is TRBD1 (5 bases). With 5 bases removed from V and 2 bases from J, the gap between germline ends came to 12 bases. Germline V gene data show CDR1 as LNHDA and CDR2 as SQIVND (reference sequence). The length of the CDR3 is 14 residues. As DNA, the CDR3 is TGTGCCAGTAGTCTAGTGGGACGAAACTATGGCTACACCTTC. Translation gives CASSLVGRNYGYTF.

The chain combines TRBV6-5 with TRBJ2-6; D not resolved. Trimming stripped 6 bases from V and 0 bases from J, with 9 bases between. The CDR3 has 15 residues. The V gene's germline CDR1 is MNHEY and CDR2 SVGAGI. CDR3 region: CASSKEFSGANVLTF. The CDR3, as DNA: TGTGCCAGCAGCAAGGAGTTCTCTGGGGCCAACGTCCTGACTTTC.

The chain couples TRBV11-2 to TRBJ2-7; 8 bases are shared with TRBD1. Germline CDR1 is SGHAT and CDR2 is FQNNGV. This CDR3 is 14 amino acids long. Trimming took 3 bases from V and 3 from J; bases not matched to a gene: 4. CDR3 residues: CASSLIDRGYEQYF. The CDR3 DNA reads TGTGCCAGCAGCTTGATAGACAGGGGCTACGAGCAGTACTTC. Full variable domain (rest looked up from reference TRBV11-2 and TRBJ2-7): EAGVAQSPRYKIIEKRQSVAFWCNPISGHATLYWYQQILGQGPKLLIQFQNNGVVDDSQLPKDRFSAERLKGVDSTLKIQPAKLEDSAVYLCASSLIDRGYEQYFGPGTRLTVT.

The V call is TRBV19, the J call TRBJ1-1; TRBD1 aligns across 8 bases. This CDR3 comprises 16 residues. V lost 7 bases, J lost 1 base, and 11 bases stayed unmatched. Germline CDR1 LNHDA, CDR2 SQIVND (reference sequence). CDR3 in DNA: TGTGCCAGTACACAAAGGGCAGGGGGCACGAACACTGAAGCTTTCTTT. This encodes CASTQRAGGTNTEAFF.

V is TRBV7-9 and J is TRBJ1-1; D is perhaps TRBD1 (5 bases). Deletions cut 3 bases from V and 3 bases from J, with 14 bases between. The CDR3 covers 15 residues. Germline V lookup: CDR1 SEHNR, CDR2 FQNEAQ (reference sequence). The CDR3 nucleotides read TGTGCCAGCAGCTTCGGCAGGGCGGACGACACTGAAGCTTTCTTT. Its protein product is CASSFGRADDTEAFF.

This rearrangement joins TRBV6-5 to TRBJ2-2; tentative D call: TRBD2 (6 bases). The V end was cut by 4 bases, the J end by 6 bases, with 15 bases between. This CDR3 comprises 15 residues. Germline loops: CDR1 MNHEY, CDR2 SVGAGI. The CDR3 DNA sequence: TGTGCCAGCAGTTCGCCCCCCGGGGGATCCGGGGAGCTGTTTTTT. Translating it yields CASSSPPGGSGELFF.

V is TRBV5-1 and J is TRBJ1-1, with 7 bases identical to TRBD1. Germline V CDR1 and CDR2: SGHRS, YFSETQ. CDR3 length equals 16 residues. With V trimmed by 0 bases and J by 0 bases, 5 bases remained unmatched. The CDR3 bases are TGCGCCAGCAGCTTGGACTGGGACAGCTTGAACACTGAAGCTTTCTTT. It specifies CASSLDWDSLNTEAFF.

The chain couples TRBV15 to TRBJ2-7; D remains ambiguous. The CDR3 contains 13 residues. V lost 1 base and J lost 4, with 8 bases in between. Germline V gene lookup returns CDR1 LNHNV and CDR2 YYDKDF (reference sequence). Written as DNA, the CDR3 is TGTGCCACCAGCAGAGCGTCCACTTACGAGCAGTACTTC. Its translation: CATSRASTYEQYF.

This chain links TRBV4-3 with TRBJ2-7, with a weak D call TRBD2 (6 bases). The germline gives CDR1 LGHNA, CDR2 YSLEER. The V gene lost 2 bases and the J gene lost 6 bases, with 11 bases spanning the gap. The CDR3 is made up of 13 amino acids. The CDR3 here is CASSQRGRGEQYF. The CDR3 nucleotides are TGCGCCAGCAGCCAACGCGGGCGGGGCGAGCAGTACTTC.

The CDR3 loop is CASSLGGLSTGELFF. For the CDR3, the DNA is TGCGCCAGCAGCCTCGGGGGCCTGAGTACCGGGGAGCTGTTTTTT. The chain is built from TRBV5-1 and TRBJ2-2, with D possibly being TRBD1 or TRBD2 (6 bases each). The CDR3 contains 15 residues. Between the trimmed V and J ends, which lost 4 bases and 5 bases, there was a span of 15 bases. Germline V CDR1 and CDR2: SGHRS, YFSETQ.

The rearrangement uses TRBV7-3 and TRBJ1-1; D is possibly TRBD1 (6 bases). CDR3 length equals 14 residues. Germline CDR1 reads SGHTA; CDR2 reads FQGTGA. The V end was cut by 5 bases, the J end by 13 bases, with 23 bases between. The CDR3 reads CASSPLGPTGWVFF. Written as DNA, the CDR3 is TGTGCCAGCAGCCCACTAGGTCCTACAGGGTGGGTTTTCTTT.

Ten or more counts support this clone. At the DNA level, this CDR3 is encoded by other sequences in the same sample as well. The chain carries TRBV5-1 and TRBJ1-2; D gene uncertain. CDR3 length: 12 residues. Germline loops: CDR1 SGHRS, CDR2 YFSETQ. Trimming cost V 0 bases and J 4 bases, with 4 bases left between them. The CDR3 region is CASSLEGYGYTF. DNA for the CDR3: TGCGCCAGCAGCTTGGAGGGCTATGGCTACACCTTC.

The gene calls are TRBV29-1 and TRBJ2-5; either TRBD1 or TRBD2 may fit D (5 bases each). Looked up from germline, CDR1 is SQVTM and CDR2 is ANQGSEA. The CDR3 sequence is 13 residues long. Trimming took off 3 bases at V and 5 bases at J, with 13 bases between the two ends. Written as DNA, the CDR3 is TGCAGCGTTGATGAAAGAGGGACGGAGACCCAGTACTTC. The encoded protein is CSVDERGTETQYF.

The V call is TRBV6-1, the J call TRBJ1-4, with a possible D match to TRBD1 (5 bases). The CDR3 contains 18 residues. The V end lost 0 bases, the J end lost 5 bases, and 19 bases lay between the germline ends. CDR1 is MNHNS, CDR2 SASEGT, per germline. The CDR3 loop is CASSEAGLYTRGNEKLFF. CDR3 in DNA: TGTGCCAGCAGTGAAGCAGGCCTATATACAAGGGGCAATGAAAAACTGTTTTTT.

CDR3 coding DNA: TGCGCCAGCAGTGAGTCGGGAGCGACAACAATCCCCTACGAGCAGTACTTC. This translates into CASSESGATTIPYEQYF. The genes are TRBV10-1 and TRBJ2-7, with a possible D match to TRBD2 (5 bases). The CDR3 has 17 residues. Per germline, CDR1 WNHNN and CDR2 SYGVQD (reference sequence). Trimming took off 0 bases at V and 2 bases at J, with 17 bases between the two ends.

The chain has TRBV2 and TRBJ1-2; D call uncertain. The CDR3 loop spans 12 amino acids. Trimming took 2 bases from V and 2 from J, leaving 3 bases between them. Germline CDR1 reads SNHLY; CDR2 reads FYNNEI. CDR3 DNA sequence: TGTGCCAGCAGTGAACAAAACTATGGCTACACCTTC. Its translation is CASSEQNYGYTF. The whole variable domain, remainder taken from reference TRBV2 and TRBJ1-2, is EPEVTQTPSHQVTQMGQEVILRCVPISNHLYFYWYRQILGQKVEFLVSFYNNEISEKSEIFDDQFSVERPDGSNFTLKIRSTKLEDSAMYFCASSEQNYGYTFGSGTRLTVV.

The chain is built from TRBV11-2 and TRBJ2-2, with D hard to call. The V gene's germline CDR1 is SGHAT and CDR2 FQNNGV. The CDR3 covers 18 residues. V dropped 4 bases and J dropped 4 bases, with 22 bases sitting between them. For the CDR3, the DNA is TGTGCCAGCAGCTCCCCCTTTTGGCGGACCCAAGGCACCGGGGAGCTGTTTTTT. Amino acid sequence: CASSSPFWRTQGTGELFF.

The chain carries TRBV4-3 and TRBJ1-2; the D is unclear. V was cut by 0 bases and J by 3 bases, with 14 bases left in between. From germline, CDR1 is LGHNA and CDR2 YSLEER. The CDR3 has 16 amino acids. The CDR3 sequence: CASSQEGWTGDYGYTF. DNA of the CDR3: TGCGCCAGCAGCCAAGAAGGGTGGACGGGAGACTATGGCTACACCTTC.